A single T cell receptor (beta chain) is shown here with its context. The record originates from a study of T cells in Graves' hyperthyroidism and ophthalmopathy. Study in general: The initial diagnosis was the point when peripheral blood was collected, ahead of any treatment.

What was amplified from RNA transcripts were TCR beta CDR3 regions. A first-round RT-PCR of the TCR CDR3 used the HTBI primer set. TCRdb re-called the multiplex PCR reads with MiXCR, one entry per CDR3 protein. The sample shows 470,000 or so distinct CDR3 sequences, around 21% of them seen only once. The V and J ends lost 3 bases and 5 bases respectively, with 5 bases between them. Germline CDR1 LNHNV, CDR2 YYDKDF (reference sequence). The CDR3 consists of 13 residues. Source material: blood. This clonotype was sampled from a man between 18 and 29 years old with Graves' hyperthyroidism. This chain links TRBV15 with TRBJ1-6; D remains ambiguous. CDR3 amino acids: CATSSDNNSPLHF. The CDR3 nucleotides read TGTGCCACCAGCAGCGACAATAATTCACCCCTCCACTTT.